Sequencing of this TCR beta chain was carried out in a study of OX40 agonist ivuxolimab in advanced cancers. Study-wide context: Ivuxolimab is an agonistic anti-OX40 (CD134) antibody, and patients were treated with it. The diagnoses of dose-escalation patients were hepatocellular carcinoma, melanoma, renal cell or head and neck cancer. Patients were dosed intravenously with ivuxolimab at 0.01 to 10 mg/kg every 2 weeks.

Overall study findings and caveats: Doses of 0.1 to 3.0 mg/kg were accompanied by clonal expansion of CD4+ and CD8+ blood T cells by week 6.

The repertoire was sequenced with immunoSEQ multiplex PCR; TCRdb's copy has only in-frame clones and lacks some. The sample includes some 74,000 clones, less than 95% of them seen just once. Comments on this clone: What it binds is not known.

CDR3 length equals 12 residues. V dropped 0 bases and J dropped 7 bases, with 5 bases sitting between them. CDR1 is SGHRS and CDR2 is YFSETQ in the germline V gene. The rearrangement uses TRBV5-1 and TRBJ1-3; D ambiguous. This clonotype was obtained from an adult with an advanced solid tumor such as melanoma, head and neck, liver or kidney cancer. Sequencing used CD4+ or CD8+ T cells sorted from blood, obtained in a trial of the OX40 agonist ivuxolimab. The CDR3 DNA reads TGCGCCAGCAGCTTGGATCAGAACACCATATATTTT. Translated: CASSLDQNTIYF. The variable domain in full, with the rest retrieved from reference TRBV5-1 and TRBJ1-3, is KAGVTQTPRYLIKTRGQQVTLSCSPISGHRSVSWYQQTPGQGLQFLFEYFSETQRNKGNFPGRFSGRQFSNSRSEMNVSTLELGDSALYLCASSLDQNTIYFGEGSWLTVV.